This T cell receptor beta chain was identified in a study of OX40 agonist ivuxolimab in advanced cancers. With respect to the entire study: Ivuxolimab, which targeted the costimulatory receptor OX40 (CD134), was an agonistic, fully human IgG2 monoclonal antibody. Peripheral TCRbeta sequencing aimed to test whether ivuxolimab altered TCR sequence diversity and caused clonal T-cell expansion. Three dose-escalation patients achieved partial responses, one with hepatocellular carcinoma and two with cutaneous melanoma. The paper describes the monotherapy dose-escalation part (N of about 47 patients) of the phase I trial of ivuxolimab. Patients were allowed to have had prior anti-PD-1, anti-PD-L1 or anti-CTLA-4 therapy, and approximately 41% of the dose-escalation patients had previously received checkpoint inhibitors. In the dose-escalation cohort, 70% to 85% of patients were male, and the mean age was roughly 56 years with a range of roughly 20 to 79. Among the approximately 54 dose-escalation patients, roughly 20 had hepatocellular carcinoma, 15 or so melanoma, 9 renal cell carcinoma and 9 head and neck cancer. Intravenous ivuxolimab was administered to patients every 2 weeks at six dose levels: 0.01, 0.1, 0.3, 1.5, 3 and 10 mg/kg.

Patients with autoimmune disease history or receiving systemic immunosuppression were excluded from the trial. In every dose cohort, peripheral blood was drawn for TCR sequencing at baseline, cycle 4 day 1, and cycle 7 day 1. Samples were obtained from an open-label, multicenter, first-in-human phase I dose-escalation trial of ivuxolimab. Adults with locally advanced or metastatic head and neck squamous cell, hepatocellular, melanoma or renal cell carcinoma were enrolled in the trial. CD4+ and CD8+ T cells were sorted separately from peripheral blood before TCR sequencing. Genomic DNA was isolated from the sorted cells so that the TCRbeta CDR3 region could be sequenced. TCRbeta CDR3 regions were sequenced using the immunoSEQ Assay. Here the immuneACCESS table is served through TCRdb, limited to in-frame sequences with V and J called. Missing clones are a known gap in these copies; in checked studies unresolved V genes cover under half, and the rest lacks a known reason. For this sample there are roughly 58,000 clones; approximately 86% appear just once. The biggest ten clones account for over 2.5% of the sample.

CDR1 and CDR2, per the germline V gene (reference sequence), are SGHNT and YYREEE. From the cysteine up to the phenylalanine, the CDR3 has a length of 16 residues. CDR3 DNA is the only sequence kept; it has 48 bases, read in frame from the first base. V loses 4 bases at its end and J loses 4 bases; junction bases beyond the gene matches: 9. The sample holds a few counts of this clone. Which antigen it targets is not known. Per-nucleotide qualities are absent, and no much larger clonotype sits a single base away. General conclusions and limits of the study: Low levels of normalized T-cell clonal expansion were also seen in some nonresponding patients. After ivuxolimab, expanded clones were on average more numerous among CD8+ T cells than among CD4+ T cells. At doses of 0.1 to 3.0 mg/kg, clonal expansion of both CD4+ and CD8+ T cells in blood was seen between baseline and week 6. The antigen specificity of the peripheral T cells that underwent clonal expansion was not determined. Partial responders in the 0.1-3.0 mg/kg groups had among the lowest normalized peripheral clonal expansion, especially among CD8+ T cells.

The sample here was CD4+ or CD8+ T cells sorted from blood, taken in a trial of the OX40 agonist ivuxolimab. The sequence links TRBV5-4 to TRBJ2-7, and 12 bases in between align with TRBD2. This receptor was identified in an adult with an advanced solid tumor such as melanoma, head and neck, liver or kidney cancer. The CDR3 here reads CASSPGGTSGLYEQYF. The nucleotides read TGTGCCAGCAGCCCGGGGGGGACTAGCGGGTTGTACGAGCAGTACTTC.